One and the same sample provided the 3 T cell receptor beta chains below, sequenced in a study of patients and donors after allogeneic stem cell transplantation. TCRdb fed the RT-PCR reads into MiXCR, producing one record per CDR3 protein. The table lists some 880,000 distinct CDR3 sequences, over 15% of them singletons, with around 5.5% in the top ten. The sequencing sample was made of blood, either unsorted or a sorted T cell fraction (not recorded which). The origin of the receptors is a human donor who was either an allogeneic HSCT recipient or a stem cell or donor lymphocyte infusion donor (not recorded which). It is not recorded whose cells these are; they may come from a transplant donor.

This clonotype has a handful of counts. The V call is TRBV24-1, the J call TRBJ1-5; TRBD1 matches 9 bases. V lost 3 bases to trimming and J lost 7 bases; unmatched junction nucleotides: 6. Germline V gives CDR1 KGHDR, CDR2 SFDVKD. The CDR3 has 15 residues. In nucleotides, the CDR3 is TGTGCCACCAGTGATACACGGACAGGGGACCAGCCCCAGCATTTT. Translating gives CATSDTRTGDQPQHF.

The CDR3: CSARVRLGYNEQFF. The CDR3 region has the DNA TGCAGTGCTAGAGTCCGACTAGGGTACAATGAGCAGTTCTTC. V gene TRBV20-1 combines with J gene TRBJ2-1; D is possibly TRBD2 (6 bases). V lost 1 base and J lost 4, with 11 bases in between. The CDR3 consists of 14 residues. Germline CDR1 is DFQATT and CDR2 is SNEGSKA (reference sequence).

This clonotype was seen a few times. V usage is TRBV6-5 and J usage is TRBJ2-2, with D perhaps given as TRBD1 or TRBD2 (6 bases each). This CDR3 is built from 17 residues. V was trimmed by 3 bases and J by 0 bases, leaving 14 bases between them. The germline V gene encodes CDR1 MNHEY and CDR2 SVGAGI. CDR3 region: CASSYEGGQPNTGELFF. The CDR3 bases are TGTGCCAGCAGTTATGAGGGAGGACAGCCGAACACCGGGGAGCTGTTTTTT.